The 20 T cell receptor beta chains reported below all come from one sample, sequenced in a study of T cell clonotyping in hematopoietic cell transplantation. As for time point: recipient sample about 28 days before transplant, after cytoreduction. Profiled with immunoSEQ multiplex PCR; TCRdb holds only in-frame clones, not every one. The sample has about 14,000 clones, over 80% seen once. The sample consisted of peripheral blood mononuclear cells, taken before stem cell transplant. The receptor source for this set is a man in his fifties or sixties with acute myeloid leukemia. Some clones in this sample may be carry-over from other donors' samples.

The gene calls are TRBV5-4 and TRBJ1-1; no clear D gene. The CDR3 extends over 14 amino acids. Germline V lookup: CDR1 SGHNT, CDR2 YYREEE (reference sequence). V lost 4 bases and J 3 bases, leaving 13 bases between the germline ends. The CDR3 DNA reads TGTGCCAGCAGCCCCACGGACTCTGACACTGAAGCTTTCTTT. Its protein is CASSPTDSDTEAFF.

This chain joins TRBV5-8 and TRBJ2-2; no clear D. In germline, CDR1 is SGHTS, CDR2 YDEGEE. This CDR3 comprises 15 residues. The ends were cut back, 4 bases at V and 0 bases at J, with 10 bases in the middle. CDR3 in DNA: TGTGCCAGCAGCCACGGCCACACGAACACCGGGGAGCTGTTTTTT. The encoded protein is CASSHGHTNTGELFF.

The chain has TRBV7-2 and TRBJ1-2, with D uncertain. Trimming stripped 3 bases from V and 2 bases from J, with 13 bases between. Germline CDR1 reads SGHTA; CDR2 reads FQGNSA. The CDR3 sequence is 15 residues long. CDR3 sequence reads: CASSFKFSENYGYTF. The CDR3 nucleotides are TGTGCCAGCAGCTTTAAGTTTTCAGAGAACTATGGCTACACCTTC.

This chain links TRBV11-3 with TRBJ2-6, with D unresolved. Trimming stripped 5 bases from V and 0 bases from J, with 8 bases between. Per germline, CDR1 SGHNT and CDR2 YENEEA. The CDR3 consists of 15 residues. The CDR3 sequence is CASSPGISGANVLTF. The CDR3 DNA follows: TGTGCCAGCAGCCCTGGGATCTCTGGGGCCAACGTCCTGACTTTC.

The chain recombines TRBV6-5 with TRBJ1-2; unclear D gene. The CDR3 covers 13 residues. The germline V gene encodes CDR1 MNHEY and CDR2 SVGAGI. The V end lost 10 bases, the J end lost 4 bases, and 16 bases lay between the germline ends. This CDR3 is CATHYRGGYGYTF. For the CDR3, the DNA is TGTGCCACCCATTATCGGGGAGGCTATGGCTACACCTTC.

The chain joins TRBV29-1 to TRBJ1-2; 7 nucleotides agree with TRBD1. CDR3 length: 13 amino acids. The V gene's germline CDR1 is SQVTM and CDR2 ANQGSEA. The J segment lost 2 bases and the V segment lost 7 bases, leaving 7 bases of the junction unmatched. The CDR3 DNA reads as TGCAGCGCCCCAGAACAGGGGAACTATGGCTACACCTTC. Translated: CSAPEQGNYGYTF.

Here the CDR3 reads CASSPDRRGWPQHF. The CDR3 bases are TGTGCCAGCAGCCCCGACAGGAGGGGTTGGCCCCAGCATTTT. The chain has TRBV6-5 and TRBJ1-5; weak D call: TRBD1 (6 bases). Trimming cost V 6 bases and J 9 bases, with 18 bases left between them. Germline loops: CDR1 MNHEY, CDR2 SVGAGI. The CDR3 loop spans 14 amino acids.

The rearrangement joins TRBV6-1 to TRBJ2-7; tentative D call: TRBD1 (6 bases). Per germline, CDR1 MNHNS and CDR2 SASEGT. Between the trimmed V and J ends, which lost 6 bases and 0 bases, there was a span of 12 bases. The CDR3 sequence is 14 residues long. CDR3 DNA: TGTGCCAGCAGGAAGACAGGCCTCTCCTACGAGCAGTACTTC. Protein product: CASRKTGLSYEQYF.

J is TRBJ2-5 and V is TRBV5-6; 7 bases fit TRBD2. The length of the CDR3 is 16 residues. V dropped 4 bases and J dropped 0; count of bases not matched to a gene: 9. CDR1 SGHDT and CDR2 YYEEEE come from the germline V gene. This CDR3 reads CASSGSSGLYQETQYF. The CDR3 bases are TGTGCCAGCAGCGGGTCTAGCGGCCTCTACCAAGAGACCCAGTACTTC.

The chain uses TRBV6-5 and TRBJ2-1; a weak D match, TRBD1 (6 bases). Germline CDR1 is MNHEY and CDR2 is SVGAGI. Trimming took off 4 bases at V and 5 bases at J, with 9 bases between the two ends. This CDR3 comprises 13 residues. The DNA for the CDR3 is TGTGCCAGCAGTTCCAGGGGTCACAATGAGCAGTTCTTC. Translating gives CASSSRGHNEQFF.

The rearrangement links TRBV30 to TRBJ2-7; D is unclear. Trimming cost V 0 bases and J 4 bases, with 13 bases left between them. The CDR3 is 14 amino acids. Germline CDR1 GTSNPN, CDR2 SVGIG (reference sequence). CDR3 coding DNA: TGTGCCTGGAGTGTATTGGGAACACCATACGAGCAGTACTTC. It specifies CAWSVLGTPYEQYF. The variable domain in full, with the rest retrieved from reference TRBV30 and TRBJ2-7, is SQTIHQWPATLVQPVGSPLSLECTVEGTSNPNLYWYRQAAGRGLQLLFYSVGIGQISSEVPQNLSASRPQDRQFILSSKKLLLSDSGFYLCAWSVLGTPYEQYFGPGTRLTVT.

The chain couples TRBV4-1 to TRBJ2-7; D perhaps matches TRBD1 (6 bases). V dropped 6 bases and J dropped 5 bases, with 20 bases sitting between them. This CDR3 spans 15 amino acids. Germline assignment: CDR1 MGHRA and CDR2 YSYEKL. As DNA, the CDR3 is TGCGCCAGCAGTCCGTGGCTGGCACAGGGAGACGAGCAGTACTTC. This translates into CASSPWLAQGDEQYF.

This chain uses TRBV7-2 with TRBJ1-3, with a possible D match to TRBD1 (6 bases). V was trimmed by 5 bases and J by 0 bases, leaving 8 bases between them. This CDR3 is built from 14 residues. The germline CDR1 and CDR2 sequences are SGHTA and FQGNSA. The CDR3 DNA is TGTGCCAGCAGCACAGGGCTCTCTGGAAACACCATATATTTT. Amino acids: CASSTGLSGNTIYF.

The chain couples TRBV2 to TRBJ1-5; D is uncertain. Germline V gene data show CDR1 as SNHLY and CDR2 as FYNNEI. The CDR3 has 16 residues. Trimming cost V 6 bases and J 0 bases, with 15 bases left between them. CDR3 in amino acids: CASRENGRNSNQPQHF. The DNA for the CDR3 is TGTGCCAGCAGAGAAAACGGACGGAATAGCAATCAGCCCCAGCATTTT.

The J gene is TRBJ2-3, the V gene TRBV4-2, with unresolved D. The CDR3 length is 14 residues. The germline gives CDR1 LGHNA, CDR2 YNFKEQ. V was clipped by 0 bases and J by 0 bases, with 4 bases between them. The CDR3 loop reads CASSQETSTDTQYF. In DNA form, the CDR3 reads TGTGCCAGCAGCCAAGAAACTAGCACAGATACGCAGTATTTT.

By share of the sample, this clone is medium-sized. This sequence joins TRBV6-5 and TRBJ1-2, with D perhaps TRBD1 (5 bases). The length of the CDR3 is 12 residues. V lost 6 bases, J lost 6 bases, and 11 bases lay in between. Germline V gives CDR1 MNHEY, CDR2 SVGAGI. The CDR3 region is CASSLGGDGYTF. As DNA, the CDR3 is TGTGCCAGCAGCTTGGGGGGGGATGGCTACACCTTC.

CDR3 residues: CASSRPGEPQHF. CDR3 DNA sequence: TGCGCCAGCAGTCGGCCGGGCGAGCCCCAGCATTTT. The V gene is TRBV5-1, the J gene TRBJ1-5, with D unresolved. The CDR3 totals 12 residues. Trimming pared 5 bases from V and 8 bases from J, leaving 11 bases between. Germline loops: CDR1 SGHRS, CDR2 YFSETQ.

The genes are TRBV9 and TRBJ2-5; 7 nucleotides align to TRBD2. CDR3 length: 14 residues. CDR1 SGDLS and CDR2 YYNGEE come from the germline V gene. V dropped 3 bases and J dropped 1; count of bases not matched to a gene: 3. DNA of the CDR3: TGTGCCAGCAGCGAGACTAGCCTCCAAGAGACCCAGTACTTC. Residues: CASSETSLQETQYF.

V gene TRBV27 combines with J gene TRBJ2-7, with unresolved D. The germline CDR1 and CDR2 sequences are MNHEY and SMNVEV (reference sequence). This CDR3 is built from 13 residues. The V end lost 3 bases, the J end lost 7 bases, and 13 bases lay between the germline ends. The CDR3 reads CASSLIRQMEQYF. As DNA, the CDR3 is TGTGCCAGCAGTTTGATTCGGCAGATGGAGCAGTACTTC.

This chain links TRBV5-1 with TRBJ2-3, with 7 nucleotides matching TRBD1. The CDR3 covers 14 residues. J lost 5 bases, V lost 0 bases, and 3 bases had no gene match. Germline V gene lookup returns CDR1 SGHRS and CDR2 YFSETQ. The DNA of the CDR3 is TGCGCCAGCAGCTTGGGACAGGGCAAAGATACGCAGTATTTT. This translates into CASSLGQGKDTQYF.